The clone carrying this T cell receptor (beta chain) was seen once. The method was immunoSEQ multiplex PCR; TCRdb's version includes in-frame clones alone and lacks a portion of them. The sample records a few hundred thousand clones, roughly nine tenths being singletons. These data come from a study of blood T cell repertoires in COVID-19. Study as a whole: Both acute and convalescent COVID-19 samples were obtained from the United States, Italy and Spain. Sources were T cells, B-cell-depleted T cells, or PBMCs; the material itself was cDNA or gDNA.

The CDR3 spans 15 residues. The V end lost 4 bases, the J end lost 2 bases, and 10 bases lay between the germline ends. Germline V gene data show CDR1 as SGHRS and CDR2 as YFSETQ. Sequenced input: peripheral blood. This rearrangement joins TRBV5-1 to TRBJ2-6; TRBD2 is a possible D gene (5 bases). The receptor was isolated from a woman in her thirties or forties who had recovered from COVID-19. CDR3 protein: CASSDGGTGANVLTF. As DNA, the CDR3 is TGCGCCAGCAGCGATGGAGGCACTGGGGCCAACGTCCTGACTTTC.